This is a list of T cell receptor beta chains from one sample in a study of T cell responses to AZD1222 COVID-19 vaccine. Measured with immunoSEQ multiplex PCR; TCRdb has only the in-frame clones, and not every one. The sample consists of some 83,000 clones, about 82% of them appearing once. The material sequenced was peripheral blood, taken on day 0 of AZD1222 vaccination. The receptors were sampled from an adult in good health. CDR3s include the opening cysteine and the closing phenylalanine or tryptophan. A D gene is named only where the DNA matches it firmly. Expanded clones get a size class; other rows say once, few or many, or leave the size out.

TGCAGCGTGAGTCGGACAGGGAACACTGAAGCTTTCTTT,CSVSRTGNTEAFF,TRBV29-1,NA,TRBJ1-1,TRBD1
TGTGCCAGCAGTCCGGGCCTGGGGGGAAACACCATATATTTT,CASSPGLGGNTIYF,TRBV7-2,NA,TRBJ1-3,NA
TGTGCCAGCAGTTACGGAGGTCCAGGTCGTACTGAAGCTTTCTTT,CASSYGGPGRTEAFF,TRBV6-5,NA,TRBJ1-1,NA
TGTGCCAGCAGTGAAGCGCTATCACAGATCTACGAGCAGTACTTC,CASSEALSQIYEQYF,TRBV2,NA,TRBJ2-7,NA
TGCGCCAGCAGCCAAGGAGCGGGAGCCTACGAGCAGTACTTC,CASSQGAGAYEQYF,TRBV4-3,few,TRBJ2-7,TRBD2
TGTGCCAGCAGCTTGGATGGACTAGCGATAATAAACGAGCAGTACTTC,CASSLDGLAIINEQYF,TRBV7-8,NA,TRBJ2-7,TRBD2
TGTGCCAGCAGCGTCGGGGGTGATAACTATGGCTACACCTTC,CASSVGGDNYGYTF,TRBV9,once,TRBJ1-2,NA
TGTGCCAGCAGCCAAGATTCCGCTCAGCCCCAGCATTTT,CASSQDSAQPQHF,TRBV4-2,NA,TRBJ1-5,NA
TGTGCCAGCAGCCTAGCGGGCCAATCCTACAATGAGCAGTTCTTC,CASSLAGQSYNEQFF,TRBV9,NA,TRBJ2-1,TRBD2
TGTGCCAGCAGCCCGATGGGGGACCCAGAGACCCAGTACTTC,CASSPMGDPETQYF,TRBV7-8,NA,TRBJ2-5,NA
TGTGCCAGCTCACAAACAGGGGCCTCAAGCTCTGGAAACACCATATATTTT,CASSQTGASSSGNTIYF,TRBV18,NA,TRBJ1-3,TRBD1
TGTGCCAGCAGAGGCAGGGGATCTGAAGCTTTCTTT,CASRGRGSEAFF,TRBV28,NA,TRBJ1-1,NA
TGTGCCAGCAGCCCTTCGACGATGAGTAGCTCCTATAATTCACCCCTCCACTTT,CASSPSTMSSSYNSPLHF,TRBV7-8,NA,TRBJ1-6,NA
TGTGCCAGCAGTCTCGGACAGGGGGAACAGCCCCAGCATTTT,CASSLGQGEQPQHF,TRBV27,NA,TRBJ1-5,TRBD1
TGTGCCTGGGATGCGGGGGCCCCAAGAGATACCTACGAGCAGTACTTC,CAWDAGAPRDTYEQYF,TRBV30,NA,TRBJ2-7,NA